This TCR beta chain was sequenced for a study of T cell repertoires in cytomegalovirus infection. Study context: Epitope selection comprised recently identified HLA-C-restricted CMV epitopes and well-studied HLA-B-restricted CMV epitopes. Public TCR beta signatures indicated both CMV infection and matching HLA type. Study-wide points: HLA-C-restricted CMV clonotypes gave the most frequent clonotype in two of eight donors.

The CDR3 sequence is 16 residues long. CDR1 is SEHNR and CDR2 is FQNEAQ in the germline V gene (reference sequence). The V gene lost 1 base and the J gene lost 3 bases, with 15 bases spanning the gap. TCRdb passed the reads through MiXCR, listing each CDR3 protein once. The sample holds around 750,000 distinct CDR3 sequences, 32% seen once. As concerns this clonotype: Its antigen is not known.

This TCR was sampled from a human donor in good health (CMV status not recorded). Some clones in this sample may be carry-over from other donors' samples. The chain is built from TRBV7-9 and TRBJ1-1; D remains unclear. The sample in question was cultured CD8+ T cells from PBMCs, obtained from culture after CMV antigen stimulation. The CDR3 nucleotides read TGTGCCAGCAGCTTAGACTTCCGGGGTAGGCACACTGAAGCTTTCTTT. Protein sequence: CASSLDFRGRHTEAFF.